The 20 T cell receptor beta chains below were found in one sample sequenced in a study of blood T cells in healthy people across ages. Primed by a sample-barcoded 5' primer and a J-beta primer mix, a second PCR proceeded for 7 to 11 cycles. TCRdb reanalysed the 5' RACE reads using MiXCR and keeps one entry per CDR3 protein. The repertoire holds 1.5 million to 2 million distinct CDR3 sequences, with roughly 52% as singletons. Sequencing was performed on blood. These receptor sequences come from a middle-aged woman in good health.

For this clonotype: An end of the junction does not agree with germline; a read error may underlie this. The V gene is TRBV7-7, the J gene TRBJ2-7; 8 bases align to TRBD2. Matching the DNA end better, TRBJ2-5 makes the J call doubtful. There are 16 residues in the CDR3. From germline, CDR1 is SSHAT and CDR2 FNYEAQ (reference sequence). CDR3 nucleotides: TGTGCTAGCAGCTCCGGACTAGCCGGTGGGTCAGAGACCCAGTACTTC. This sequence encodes CASSSGLAGGSETQYF.

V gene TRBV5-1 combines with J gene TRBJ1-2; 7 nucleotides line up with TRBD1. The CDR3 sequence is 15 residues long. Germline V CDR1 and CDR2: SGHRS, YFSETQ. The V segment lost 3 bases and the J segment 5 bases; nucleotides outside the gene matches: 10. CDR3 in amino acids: CASSSMDDRAYGYTF. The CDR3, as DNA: TGCGCCAGCAGCTCTATGGACGACAGGGCTTATGGCTACACCTTC.

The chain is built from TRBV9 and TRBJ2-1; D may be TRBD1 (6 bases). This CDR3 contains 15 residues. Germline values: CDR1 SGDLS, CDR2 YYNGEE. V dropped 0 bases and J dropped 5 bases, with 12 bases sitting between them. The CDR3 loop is CASSVGGNRDNEQFF. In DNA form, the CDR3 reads TGTGCCAGCAGCGTAGGTGGGAACAGGGACAATGAGCAGTTCTTC.

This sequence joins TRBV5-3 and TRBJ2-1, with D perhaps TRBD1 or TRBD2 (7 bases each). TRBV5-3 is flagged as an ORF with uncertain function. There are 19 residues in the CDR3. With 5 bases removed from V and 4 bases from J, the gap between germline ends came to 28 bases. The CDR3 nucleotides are TGTGCCAGAAGTAAGGAGGGGGCTTCGAGCGAGCGGGGTTACAATGAGCAGTTCTTC. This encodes CARSKEGASSERGYNEQFF.

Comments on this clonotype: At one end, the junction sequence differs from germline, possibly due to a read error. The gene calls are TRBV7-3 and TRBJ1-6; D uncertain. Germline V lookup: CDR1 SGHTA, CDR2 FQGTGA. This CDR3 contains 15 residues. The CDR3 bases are TGTGCCAGCAACTTATCCTCGGGCGTTATTTCACCCCTCCACTTT. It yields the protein CASNLSSGVISPLHF.

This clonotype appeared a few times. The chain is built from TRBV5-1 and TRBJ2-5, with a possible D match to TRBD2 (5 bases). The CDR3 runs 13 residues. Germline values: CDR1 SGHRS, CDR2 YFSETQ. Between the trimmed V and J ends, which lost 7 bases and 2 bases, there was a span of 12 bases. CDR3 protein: CASRLEGQETQYF. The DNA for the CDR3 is TGCGCCAGCCGCCTAGAGGGACAAGAGACCCAGTACTTC.

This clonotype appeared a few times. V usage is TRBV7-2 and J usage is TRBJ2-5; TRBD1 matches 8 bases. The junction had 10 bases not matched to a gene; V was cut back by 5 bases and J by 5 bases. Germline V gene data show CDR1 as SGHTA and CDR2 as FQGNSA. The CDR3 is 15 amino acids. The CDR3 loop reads CASSPGQGERETQYF. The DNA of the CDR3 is TGTGCCAGCAGCCCCGGACAGGGAGAGCGGGAGACCCAGTACTTC.

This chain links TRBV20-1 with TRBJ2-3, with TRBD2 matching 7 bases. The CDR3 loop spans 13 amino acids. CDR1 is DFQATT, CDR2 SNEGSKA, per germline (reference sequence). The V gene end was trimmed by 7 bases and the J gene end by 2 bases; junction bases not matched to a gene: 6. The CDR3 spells CSVGRRTTDTQYF. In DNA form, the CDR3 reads TGCAGTGTCGGGAGGCGGACCACAGATACGCAGTATTTT.

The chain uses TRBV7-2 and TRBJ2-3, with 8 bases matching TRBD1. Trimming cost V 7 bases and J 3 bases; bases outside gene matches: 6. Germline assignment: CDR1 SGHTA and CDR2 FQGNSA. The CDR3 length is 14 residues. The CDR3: CASTLQGVTDTQYF. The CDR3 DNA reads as TGTGCCAGCACCCTACAGGGGGTGACAGATACGCAGTATTTT.

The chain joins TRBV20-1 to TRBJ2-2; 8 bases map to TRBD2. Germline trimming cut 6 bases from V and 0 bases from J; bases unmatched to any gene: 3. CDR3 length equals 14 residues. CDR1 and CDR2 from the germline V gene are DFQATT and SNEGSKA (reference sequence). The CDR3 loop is CSASGLANTGELFF. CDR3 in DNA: TGCAGTGCGTCGGGACTAGCGAACACCGGGGAGCTGTTTTTT.

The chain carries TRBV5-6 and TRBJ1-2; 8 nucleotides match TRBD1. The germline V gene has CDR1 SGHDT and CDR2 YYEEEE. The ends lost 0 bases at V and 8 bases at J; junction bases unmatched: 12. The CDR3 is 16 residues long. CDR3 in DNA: TGTGCCAGCAGCTTGGCCCGGGACAGGTATGGGCACGGCTACACCTTC. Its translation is CASSLARDRYGHGYTF.

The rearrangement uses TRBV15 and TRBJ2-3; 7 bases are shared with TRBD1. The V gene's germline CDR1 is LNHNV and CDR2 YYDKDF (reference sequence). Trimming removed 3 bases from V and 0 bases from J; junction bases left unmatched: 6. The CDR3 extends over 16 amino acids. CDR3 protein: CATSRFGQDSTDTQYF. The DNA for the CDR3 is TGTGCCACCAGCAGGTTCGGACAGGACAGCACAGATACGCAGTATTTT.

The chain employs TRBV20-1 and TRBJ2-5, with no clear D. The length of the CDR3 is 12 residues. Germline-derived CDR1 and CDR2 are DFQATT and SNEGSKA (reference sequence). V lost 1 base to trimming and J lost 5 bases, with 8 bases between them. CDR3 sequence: CSARVAAETQYF. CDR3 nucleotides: TGCAGTGCTAGAGTGGCAGCGGAGACCCAGTACTTC.

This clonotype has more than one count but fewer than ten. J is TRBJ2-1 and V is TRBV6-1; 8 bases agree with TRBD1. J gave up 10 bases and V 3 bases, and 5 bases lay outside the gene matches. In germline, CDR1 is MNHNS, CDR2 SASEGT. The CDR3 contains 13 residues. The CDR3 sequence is CASSDQGAGEQFF. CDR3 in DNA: TGTGCCAGCAGTGACCAGGGGGCTGGCGAGCAGTTCTTC.

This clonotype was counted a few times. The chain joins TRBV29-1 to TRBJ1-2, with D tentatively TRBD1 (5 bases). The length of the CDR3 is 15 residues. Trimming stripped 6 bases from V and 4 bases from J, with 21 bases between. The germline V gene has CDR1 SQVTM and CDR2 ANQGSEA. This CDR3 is CSVDGTAISVYGYTF. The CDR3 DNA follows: TGCAGCGTGGACGGGACCGCAATATCAGTCTATGGCTACACCTTC.

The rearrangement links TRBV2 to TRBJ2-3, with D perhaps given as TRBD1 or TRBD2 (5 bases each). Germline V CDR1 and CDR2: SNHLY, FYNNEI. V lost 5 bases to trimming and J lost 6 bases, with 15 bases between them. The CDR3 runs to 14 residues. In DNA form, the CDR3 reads TGTGCCAGCAGTCCCCGAGGGACCCGGGATACGCAGTATTTT. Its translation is CASSPRGTRDTQYF.

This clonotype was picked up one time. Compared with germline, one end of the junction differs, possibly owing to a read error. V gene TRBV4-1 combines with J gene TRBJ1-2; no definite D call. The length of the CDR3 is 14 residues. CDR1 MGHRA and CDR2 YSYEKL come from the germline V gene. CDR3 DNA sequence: TGCGCCAGCAGACAAGGTCAACCATCGTATGGCTACACCTTC. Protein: CASRQGQPSYGYTF.

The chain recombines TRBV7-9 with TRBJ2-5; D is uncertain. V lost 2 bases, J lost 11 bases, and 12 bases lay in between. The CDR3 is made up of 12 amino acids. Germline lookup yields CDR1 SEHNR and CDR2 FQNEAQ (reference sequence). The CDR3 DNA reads TGTGCCAGCAGCTTATATGGGTCCCGTCAGTACTTC. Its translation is CASSLYGSRQYF.

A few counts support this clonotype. CDR3 residues: CASSSPLGYGYTF. The CDR3 DNA follows: TGTGCCAGCAGTTCCCCTCTCGGGTATGGCTACACCTTC. The chain employs TRBV12-3 or TRBV12-4 and TRBJ1-2; D unresolved. The V end was cut by 4 bases, the J end by 5 bases, with 11 bases between. The CDR3 runs to 13 residues.

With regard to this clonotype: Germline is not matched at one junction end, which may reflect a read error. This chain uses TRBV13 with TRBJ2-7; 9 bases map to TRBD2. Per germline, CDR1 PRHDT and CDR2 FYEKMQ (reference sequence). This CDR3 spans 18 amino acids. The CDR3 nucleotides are TGTGCCGGCAGCTCTCTAAGCCACCTAGGGACTAGCAGCTACGAGCAGTACTTC. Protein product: CAGSSLSHLGTSSYEQYF. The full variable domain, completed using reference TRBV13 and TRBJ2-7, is AAGVIQSPRHLIKEKRETATLKCYPIPRHDTVYWYQQGPGQDPQFLISFYEKMQSDKGSIPDRFSAQQFSDYHSELNMSSLELGDSALYFCAGSSLSHLGTSSYEQYFGPGTRLTVT.